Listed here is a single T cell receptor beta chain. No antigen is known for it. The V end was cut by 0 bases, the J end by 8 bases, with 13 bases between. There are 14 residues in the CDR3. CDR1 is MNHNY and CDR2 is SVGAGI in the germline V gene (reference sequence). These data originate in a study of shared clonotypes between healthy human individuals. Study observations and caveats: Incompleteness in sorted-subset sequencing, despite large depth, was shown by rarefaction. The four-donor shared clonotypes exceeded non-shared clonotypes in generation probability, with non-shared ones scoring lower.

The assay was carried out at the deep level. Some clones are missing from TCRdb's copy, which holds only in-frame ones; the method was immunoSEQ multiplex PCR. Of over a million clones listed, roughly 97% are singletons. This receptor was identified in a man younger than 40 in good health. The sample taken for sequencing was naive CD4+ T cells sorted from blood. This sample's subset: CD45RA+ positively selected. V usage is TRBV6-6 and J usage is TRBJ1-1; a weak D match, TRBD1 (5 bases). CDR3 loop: CASSYSRWAGEAFF. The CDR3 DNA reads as TGTGCCAGCAGTTACTCTAGGTGGGCAGGGGAAGCTTTCTTT.